Listed below are T cell receptor beta chains from one sample, sequenced in a study of shared clonotypes between healthy human individuals. The protocol was immunoSEQ multiplex PCR, while the TCRdb copy is restricted to in-frame clones and leaves out a portion. This table holds about 690,000 clones, 80% to 95% found once. Sequencing was performed on memory CD8+ T cells from PBMCs. The receptors stem from a man in his late teens or twenties in good health. Some clones in this sample may be carry-over from other donors' samples. Both conserved end residues are part of each CDR3. D genes are given only for firm matches.

J	V	D	DNA	CDR3
TRBJ1-1	TRBV2	-	TGTGCCAGCAGTGATGACTCCCAGACCCTGAACACTGAAGCTTTCTTT	CASSDDSQTLNTEAFF
TRBJ2-3	TRBV28	TRBD1	TGTGCCAGCAGTTGGGGACAGGATACGCAGTATTTT	CASSWGQDTQYF
TRBJ2-7	TRBV21-1	-	TGTGCCAGCAGCAAAGAACGGGTTTCCTCCTACGAGCAGTACTTC	CASSKERVSSYEQYF
TRBJ2-2	TRBV5-6	-	TGTGCCAGCAGCGTCGGTGGACATCTAACGCGGGCCGGGGAGCTGTTTTTT	CASSVGGHLTRAGELFF
TRBJ1-2	TRBV16	-	TGTGCCAGCAGCCAATCGTTCCGGTCTCGCTATGGCTACACCTTC	CASSQSFRSRYGYTF
TRBJ2-7	TRBV7-9	-	TGTGCCAGCAGCTTAGTTGGGACAACCTACGAGCAGTACTTC	CASSLVGTTYEQYF
TRBJ2-5	TRBV28	-	TGTGCCAGCAGTTTAAAGCTAGGGGAGACCCAGTACTTC	CASSLKLGETQYF
TRBJ2-3	TRBV4-3	TRBD2	TGCGCCAGCGCGGGGGGGAGGAGGGGCACAGATACGCAGTATTTT	CASAGGRRGTDTQYF
TRBJ1-5	TRBV27	-	TGTGCCAGCAGTCTGCAGGGGAGCAATCAGCCCCAGCATTTT	CASSLQGSNQPQHF
TRBJ2-7	TRBV27	TRBD1	TGTGCCAGCAGTGACAGGGATGGGATGTACGAGCAGTACTTC	CASSDRDGMYEQYF
TRBJ2-1	TRBV6-5	TRBD1	TGTGCCAGCAGCACCAGGGGGTCCTACAATGAGCAGTTCTTC	CASSTRGSYNEQFF
TRBJ2-7	TRBV7-9	-	TGTGCCAGCAGCCCCAGGGAATTCTACGAGCAGTACTTC	CASSPREFYEQYF
TRBJ1-4	TRBV18	-	TGTGCCAGCTCACTTTCGTTTGAAAAACTGTTTTTT	CASSLSFEKLFF
TRBJ2-6	TRBV28	-	TGTGCCAGCAGACCCGTTGACAGCGGGGGGGCCAACGTCCTGACTTTC	CASRPVDSGGANVLTF
TRBJ2-3	TRBV5-6	-	TGTGCCAGCAGCAACGATGGGGGGAGCCACGCAGATACGCAGTATTTT	CASSNDGGSHADTQYF